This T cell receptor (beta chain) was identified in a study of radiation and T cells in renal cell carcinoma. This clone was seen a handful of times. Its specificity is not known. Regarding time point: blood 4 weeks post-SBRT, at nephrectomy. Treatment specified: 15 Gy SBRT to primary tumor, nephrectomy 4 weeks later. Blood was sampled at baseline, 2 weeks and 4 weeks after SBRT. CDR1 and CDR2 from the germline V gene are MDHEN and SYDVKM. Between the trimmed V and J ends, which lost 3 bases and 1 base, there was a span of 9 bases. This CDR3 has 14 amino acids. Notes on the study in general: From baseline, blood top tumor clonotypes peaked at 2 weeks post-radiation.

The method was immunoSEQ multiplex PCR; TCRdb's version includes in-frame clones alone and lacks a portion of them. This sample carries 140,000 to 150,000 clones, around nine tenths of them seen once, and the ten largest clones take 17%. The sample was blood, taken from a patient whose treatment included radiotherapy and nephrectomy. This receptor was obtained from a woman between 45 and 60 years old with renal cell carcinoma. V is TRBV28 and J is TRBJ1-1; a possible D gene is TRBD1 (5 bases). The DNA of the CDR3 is TGTGCCAGCAGTTTCCCGACAGAGAACACTGAAGCTTTCTTT. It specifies CASSFPTENTEAFF.